This TCR beta chain was sequenced during a study of shared clonotypes between healthy human individuals. Background on the study: Three plates were used per donor for CD4 naive, three for CD4 memory, two for CD8 naive and one for CD8 memory. Study-level results: Donor scarcity curtailed the genetic and exposure-history diversity represented herein. Unshared clonotypes carried lower generation probabilities than those common to all four donors. The study generally estimated greater richness for naive than memory subsets.

Repertoires were generated with immunoSEQ multiplex PCR, while TCRdb's copy carries only in-frame clones and drops some. The sample lists more than 2 million clones, about 95% occurring once. Naive CD8 cells were CD45RO-negative, positively selected for CCR7, excluding terminally differentiated effector memory CD45RA+ cells. The CDR3 is 17 amino acids. Looked up from germline, CDR1 is SGHVS and CDR2 is FNYEAQ. The V end lost 4 bases, the J end lost 4 bases, and 23 bases lay between the germline ends. As concerns this clone: Its antigen is not known.

The TCR sequence derives from a man aged 18 to 29 in good health. The chain couples TRBV7-6 to TRBJ2-7; D is tentatively TRBD1 or TRBD2 (5 bases each). Sequencing was done on a sample of naive CD8+ T cells sorted from blood. The CDR3 protein is CASSSYPRDASQYEQYF. As DNA, the CDR3 is TGTGCCAGCAGCTCCTATCCCCGGGACGCGTCTCAGTACGAGCAGTACTTC.